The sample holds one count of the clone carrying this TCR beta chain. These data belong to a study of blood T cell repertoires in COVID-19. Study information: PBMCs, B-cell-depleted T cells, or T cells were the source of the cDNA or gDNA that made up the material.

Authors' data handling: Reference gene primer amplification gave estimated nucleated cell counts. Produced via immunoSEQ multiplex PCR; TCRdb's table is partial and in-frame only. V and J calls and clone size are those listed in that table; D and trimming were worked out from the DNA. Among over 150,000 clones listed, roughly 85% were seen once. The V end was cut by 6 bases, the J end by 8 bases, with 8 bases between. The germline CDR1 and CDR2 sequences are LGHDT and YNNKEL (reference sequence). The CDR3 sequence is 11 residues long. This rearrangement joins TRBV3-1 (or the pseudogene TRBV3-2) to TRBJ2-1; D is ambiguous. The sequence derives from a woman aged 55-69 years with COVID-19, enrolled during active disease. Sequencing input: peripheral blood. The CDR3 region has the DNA TGTGCCAGCAGGCTCTTAGATGAGCAGTTCTTC. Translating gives CASRLLDEQFF.